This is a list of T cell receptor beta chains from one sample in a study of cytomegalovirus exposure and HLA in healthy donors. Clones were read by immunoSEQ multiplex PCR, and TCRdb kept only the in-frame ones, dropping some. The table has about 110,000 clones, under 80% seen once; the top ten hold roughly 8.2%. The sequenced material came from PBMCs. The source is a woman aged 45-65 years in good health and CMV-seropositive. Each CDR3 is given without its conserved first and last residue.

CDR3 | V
ARRCRVEGGYT | TRBV5-3
ASSWADSDRPYEQY | TRBV27
SSSLVVRGTDTQY | TRBV7-9
ASRRGAGREQY | TRBV11-2
ASSERETQY | TRBV2
SATSETQY | TRBV20-1
ASSETVVNYGYT | TRBV6-5
ASTDRGRGNEKLF | TRBV19
ASSVSGFGGEKLF | TRBV25-1
ASSYSKTFQY | TRBV6-6
ASSQSDRNYGYT | TRBV23-1
ASSPISHPEAF | TRBV6-6
ASSYSTQGGRDEQY | TRBV6-5
ASSYLSGSYEQY | TRBV6-5
ASSPEGRTGGNYGYT | TRBV4-2
ATSRDGPSGTDTQY | TRBV15
ASSVMGGGFQNTEAF | TRBV9
ASSLIDTGGQPQH | TRBV7-9
ASSSQGASYNEQF | TRBV10-2
ASSLPGLAGVNEQF | TRBV7-3
ASSAGGSSALH | TRBV9
ASSLTGDSNYGYT | TRBV7-3
ASSPGRGREGGGYT | TRBV28
ASSPVTTGSPLH | TRBV7-6
ASSEPGLAGEIEQF | TRBV6-1
ASSPQGLAGGQLGQF | TRBV11-2
ASSLGGQGANVLT | TRBV5-1